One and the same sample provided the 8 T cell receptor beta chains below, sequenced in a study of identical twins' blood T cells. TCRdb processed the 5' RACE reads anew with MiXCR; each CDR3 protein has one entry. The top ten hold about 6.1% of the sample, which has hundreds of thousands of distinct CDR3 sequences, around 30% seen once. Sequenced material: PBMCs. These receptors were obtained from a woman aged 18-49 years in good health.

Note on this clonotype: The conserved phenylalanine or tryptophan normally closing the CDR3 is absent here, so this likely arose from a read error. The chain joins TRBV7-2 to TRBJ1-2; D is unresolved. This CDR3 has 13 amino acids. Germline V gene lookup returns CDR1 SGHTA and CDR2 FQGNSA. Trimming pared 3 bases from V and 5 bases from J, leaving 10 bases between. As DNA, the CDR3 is TGTGCCAGCAGCTTGCCCCGTGGATATGGCTACACCTCC. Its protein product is CASSLPRGYGYTS.

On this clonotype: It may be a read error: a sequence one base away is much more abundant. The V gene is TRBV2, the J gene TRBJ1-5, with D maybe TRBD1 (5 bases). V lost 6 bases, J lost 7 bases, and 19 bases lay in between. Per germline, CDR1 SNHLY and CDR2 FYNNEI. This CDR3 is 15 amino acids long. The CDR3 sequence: CASRVGRGVRQPQHF. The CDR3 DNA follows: TGTGCCAGCAGGGTAGGCAGAGGGGTGCGACAGCCCCAGCATTTT. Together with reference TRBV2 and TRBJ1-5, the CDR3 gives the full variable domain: EPEVTQTPSHQVTQMGQEVILRCVPISNHLYFYWYRQILGQKVEFLVSFYNNEISEKSEIFDDQFSVERPDGSNFTLKIRSTKLEDSAMYFCASRVGRGVRQPQHFGDGTRLSIL.

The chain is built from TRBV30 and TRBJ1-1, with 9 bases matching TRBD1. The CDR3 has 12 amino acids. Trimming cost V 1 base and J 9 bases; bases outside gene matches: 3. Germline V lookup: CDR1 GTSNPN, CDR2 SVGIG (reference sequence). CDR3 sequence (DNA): TGTGCCTGGAGTGGGGACAGGGTCAAAGCTTTCTTT. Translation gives CAWSGDRVKAFF.

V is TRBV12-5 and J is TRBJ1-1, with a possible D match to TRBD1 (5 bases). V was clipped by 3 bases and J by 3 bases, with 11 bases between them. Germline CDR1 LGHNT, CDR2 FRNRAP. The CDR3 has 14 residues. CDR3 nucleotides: TGTGCTAGTGGTTTTGGGGGAGAGTACACTGAAGCTTTCTTT. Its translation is CASGFGGEYTEAFF.

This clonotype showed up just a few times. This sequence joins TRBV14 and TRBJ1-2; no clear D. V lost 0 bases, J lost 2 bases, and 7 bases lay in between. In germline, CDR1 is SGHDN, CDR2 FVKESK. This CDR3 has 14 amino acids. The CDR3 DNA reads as TGTGCCAGCAGCCAAGATCTACAGAACTATGGCTACACCTTC. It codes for CASSQDLQNYGYTF. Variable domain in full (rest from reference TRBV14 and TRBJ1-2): EAGVTQFPSHSVIEKGQTVTLRCDPISGHDNLYWYRRVMGKEIKFLLHFVKESKQDESGMPNNRFLAERTGGTYSTLKVQPAELEDSGVYFCASSQDLQNYGYTFGSGTRLTVV.

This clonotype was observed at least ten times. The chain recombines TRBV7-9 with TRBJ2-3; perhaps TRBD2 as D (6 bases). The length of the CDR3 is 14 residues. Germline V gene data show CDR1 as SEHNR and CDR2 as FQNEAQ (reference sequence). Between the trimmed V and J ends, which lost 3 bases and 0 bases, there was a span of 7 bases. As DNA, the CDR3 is TGTGCCAGCAGCTTGGCGGGGAGCACAGATACGCAGTATTTT. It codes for CASSLAGSTDTQYF.

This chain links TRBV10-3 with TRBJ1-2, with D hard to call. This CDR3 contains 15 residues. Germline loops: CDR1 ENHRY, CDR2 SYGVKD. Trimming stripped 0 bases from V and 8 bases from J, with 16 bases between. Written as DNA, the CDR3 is TGTGCCATCAGTGAGTCGGGAGGTTCGGTTATCGGCTACACCTTC. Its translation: CAISESGGSVIGYTF.

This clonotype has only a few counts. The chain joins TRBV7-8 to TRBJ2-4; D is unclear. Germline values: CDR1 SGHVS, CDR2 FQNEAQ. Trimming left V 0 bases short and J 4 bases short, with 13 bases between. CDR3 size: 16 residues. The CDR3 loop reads CASSLALRAKKNIQYF. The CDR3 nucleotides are TGTGCCAGCAGCTTAGCGCTAAGGGCCAAGAAAAACATTCAGTACTTC.